These T cell receptor beta chains were read from a single sample in a study of T cell responses to AZD1222 COVID-19 vaccine. Method: immunoSEQ multiplex PCR; TCRdb's copy keeps in-frame clones and lacks some. The sample holds more than 85,000 clones, 82% seen once. Sequencing was performed on peripheral blood, taken on day 0 of AZD1222 vaccination. The origin of the receptors is an adult in good health. The CDR3 runs from the conserved cysteine through the conserved F or W. D genes are given only for firm matches. Size is stated for part of the rows, as once, few or many counts, or as a class when the clone is expanded.

size: once; V: TRBV2; J: TRBJ2-6; D: TRBD1; DNA: TGTGCCAGAAGCAACGAAACAACAGGGGCTCACGGGCCTGGGGCCAACGTCCTGACTTTC; CDR3: CARSNETTGAHGPGANVLTF
size: NA; V: TRBV6-2/TRBV6-3; J: TRBJ2-7; D: TRBD2; DNA: TGTGCCAGCAGTTACTCGATCGGCGGGGGGGTCCACGAGCAGTACTTC; CDR3: CASSYSIGGGVHEQYF
size: NA; V: TRBV4-1; J: TRBJ2-5; D: NA; DNA: TGCGCCAGCAGCCAAGATCGCAGGTTATCAGAGACCCAGTACTTC; CDR3: CASSQDRRLSETQYF
size: once; V: TRBV5-4; J: TRBJ1-1; D: TRBD1; DNA: TGTGCCAGCAGCACAGGGGGAGGGAGCACTGAAGCTTTCTTT; CDR3: CASSTGGGSTEAFF
size: NA; V: TRBV10-1; J: TRBJ2-7; D: NA; DNA: TGCGCCAGCAGTGAGAGGGGCAGGACATGCGAGCAGTACTTC; CDR3: CASSERGRTCEQYF
size: NA; V: TRBV16; J: TRBJ1-2; D: TRBD1; DNA: TGTGCCAGCAGCCATACAGGGGACTATGGCTACACCTTC; CDR3: CASSHTGDYGYTF
size: NA; V: TRBV19; J: TRBJ1-1; D: NA; DNA: TGTGCCAGTAGTGTCCTCGGAGGGGGGACTGAAGCTTTCTTT; CDR3: CASSVLGGGTEAFF
size: NA; V: TRBV6-5; J: TRBJ1-6; D: NA; DNA: TGTGCCAGCCGGGGACAAGCGTCTTCACCCCTCCACTTT; CDR3: CASRGQASSPLHF
size: NA; V: TRBV10-1; J: TRBJ2-3; D: NA; DNA: TGCGCCAGCAGTTCGGGGGACCCCACAGATACGCAGTATTTT; CDR3: CASSSGDPTDTQYF
size: NA; V: TRBV19; J: TRBJ1-6; D: TRBD1; DNA: TGTGCCAGTAGTTTGCAGGGACAGGGGATTTCACCCCTCCACTTT; CDR3: CASSLQGQGISPLHF
size: few; V: TRBV4-3; J: TRBJ1-2; D: NA; DNA: TGCGCCAGCAGCTTACGAAACAGTAACTATGGCTACACCTTC; CDR3: CASSLRNSNYGYTF
size: once; V: TRBV10-1; J: TRBJ2-1; D: TRBD2; DNA: TGCGCCAGCGGTATGGGCGGGGGGGCTCGAGAGCAGTTCTTC; CDR3: CASGMGGGAREQFF
size: NA; V: TRBV20-1; J: TRBJ1-2; D: NA; DNA: TGCAGTGCCTCGCTCTATGGCTACACCTTC; CDR3: CSASLYGYTF
size: NA; V: TRBV4-3; J: TRBJ2-7; D: NA; DNA: TGCGCCAGCAGCCAAGATATGGGGGGCGAGCAGTACTTC; CDR3: CASSQDMGGEQYF
size: few; V: TRBV6-2/TRBV6-3; J: TRBJ2-2; D: TRBD1; DNA: TGTGCCAGCAGTTACCCGACAGGGGGCGCGAGGACCGGGGAGCTGTTTTTT; CDR3: CASSYPTGGARTGELFF
size: NA; V: TRBV10-2; J: TRBJ2-5; D: TRBD2; DNA: TGCGCCAGCAGTGGGAGAGACGGTGGGCGGGGGTTGGAGACCCAGTACTTC; CDR3: CASSGRDGGRGLETQYF
size: once; V: TRBV11-2; J: TRBJ1-6; D: NA; DNA: TGTGCCAGCAGCCTTAACTTAAACGATTCACCCCTCCACTTT; CDR3: CASSLNLNDSPLHF
size: NA; V: TRBV27; J: TRBJ2-1; D: NA; DNA: TGTGCCAGCAGTTTATTTAATGCGGGGCCCCCAAATGAGCAGTTCTTC; CDR3: CASSLFNAGPPNEQFF
size: NA; V: TRBV7-9; J: TRBJ2-3; D: NA; DNA: TGTGCCAGCAGCATACAGGGATCTTTTAGCACAGATACGCAGTATTTT; CDR3: CASSIQGSFSTDTQYF
size: NA; V: TRBV15; J: TRBJ2-7; D: NA; DNA: TGTGCCACCAGCCACGGGGAGTATTACGAGCAGTACTTC; CDR3: CATSHGEYYEQYF